One and the same sample provided the 18 T cell receptor beta chains below, sequenced in a study of T cell responses to AZD1222 COVID-19 vaccine. Using immunoSEQ multiplex PCR, the repertoire was profiled, and TCRdb retains in-frame clones only, with some absent. The top ten clones hold roughly 4.3% of a sample with around 110,000 clones, roughly 88% of them seen once. Sequencing was performed on peripheral blood, taken on day 0 of MenACWY control vaccination. Receptor source: an adult in good health.

The V and J genes are TRBV18 and TRBJ2-4; the D gene could be TRBD1 or TRBD2 (5 bases each). Looked up from germline, CDR1 is KGHSH and CDR2 is LQKENI. The CDR3 is 16 residues long. V lost 6 bases and J lost 2, with 17 bases in between. CDR3 in amino acids: CASSSGPQLTKNIQYF. CDR3 coding DNA: TGTGCCAGCTCGTCGGGGCCCCAATTGACCAAAAACATTCAGTACTTC.

V and J are TRBV7-3 and TRBJ2-7; D gene unclear. V was clipped by 2 bases and J by 6 bases, with 8 bases between them. The CDR3 spans 12 residues. Germline CDR1 SGHTA, CDR2 FQGTGA. CDR3: CASSLSGGEQYF. The CDR3 region has the DNA TGTGCCAGCAGCTTATCGGGCGGCGAGCAGTACTTC.

The CDR3 nucleotides are TGTGCCAGTAGTTTGGACCTGGGGGGCTATGGCTACACCTTC. Its protein product is CASSLDLGGYGYTF. The rearrangement links TRBV19 to TRBJ1-2, with D perhaps matching TRBD1 (5 bases). Germline V gene sequence: CDR1 LNHDA, CDR2 SQIVND (reference sequence). V was trimmed by 5 bases and J by 4 bases, leaving 14 bases between them. The CDR3 loop spans 14 amino acids.

The chain is built from TRBV2 and TRBJ1-4; D call uncertain. This CDR3 has 16 amino acids. CDR1 is SNHLY and CDR2 is FYNNEI in the germline V gene. The V and J ends lost 2 bases and 4 bases respectively, with 14 bases between them. The DNA of the CDR3 is TGTGCCAGCAGTGAACAGGTGACGCGTTATAATGAAAAACTGTTTTTT. Amino acids: CASSEQVTRYNEKLFF.

The V gene is TRBV11-2, the J gene TRBJ2-3, with 8 bases matching TRBD2. Germline V CDR1 and CDR2: SGHAT, FQNNGV. The CDR3 length is 16 residues. V lost 2 bases, J lost 5 bases, and 9 bases stayed unmatched. The CDR3 DNA follows: TGTGCCAGCAGCTTAACGCGGGGGGCGGGTGGAGATACGCAGTATTTT. It encodes CASSLTRGAGGDTQYF.

The J gene is TRBJ1-5, the V gene TRBV4-2; a possible D gene is TRBD1 (6 bases). V lost 0 bases, J lost 3 bases, and 18 bases lay in between. This CDR3 is 18 amino acids long. The V gene's germline CDR1 is LGHNA and CDR2 YNFKEQ. CDR3 region: CASSQEGIGGIDNQPQHF. CDR3 DNA sequence: TGTGCCAGCAGCCAAGAGGGAATAGGGGGAATAGACAATCAGCCCCAGCATTTT.

The gene calls are TRBV10-1 and TRBJ2-7, with 7 bases that match TRBD1. Germline CDR1 and CDR2: WNHNN and SYGVQD (reference sequence). Trimming cost V 3 bases and J 4 bases; bases outside gene matches: 3. CDR3 size: 13 residues. CDR3 DNA sequence: TGCGCCAGCAGTGAAGGGGGCAAATACGAGCAGTACTTC. Amino acids: CASSEGGKYEQYF.

The chain is built from TRBV27 and TRBJ1-5; D not resolved. This CDR3 has 18 residues. Germline V lookup: CDR1 MNHEY, CDR2 SMNVEV (reference sequence). Trimming cost V 6 bases and J 0 bases, with 21 bases left between them. This CDR3 is CASRPAVPLAYSNQPQHF. The CDR3, as DNA: TGTGCCAGCAGGCCTGCGGTCCCGTTGGCGTATAGCAATCAGCCCCAGCATTTT.

The V and J genes are TRBV18 and TRBJ2-4; no clear D gene. Per the germline V gene, CDR1 is KGHSH and CDR2 is LQKENI. The CDR3 contains 15 residues. V gave up 5 bases and J gave up 3 bases, with 14 bases separating them. The DNA of the CDR3 is TGTGCCAGCTCAAACAGCAATGTGGACAAAAACATTCAGTACTTC. Translating gives CASSNSNVDKNIQYF.

The chain combines TRBV19 with TRBJ1-2, with D perhaps matching TRBD1 (5 bases). CDR3 length: 15 amino acids. Per the germline V gene, CDR1 is LNHDA and CDR2 is SQIVND (reference sequence). Trimming took off 6 bases at V and 4 bases at J, with 18 bases between the two ends. The CDR3 coding sequence is TGTGCCAGTAGCCAAAGTGCAGGGAAGGTCTATGGCTACACCTTC. Amino acids: CASSQSAGKVYGYTF.

In this sample, this clone turned up once. The chain carries TRBV9 and TRBJ1-2; tentative D call: TRBD1 (5 bases). The CDR3 runs 14 residues. CDR1 is SGDLS and CDR2 is YYNGEE in the germline V gene. V lost 0 bases and J lost 1, with 7 bases in between. CDR3 in DNA: TGTGCCAGCAGCGTAGAAGGGGTTAACTATGGCTACACCTTC. Translated, it gives CASSVEGVNYGYTF.

The rearrangement uses TRBV7-6 and TRBJ2-5; the D gene could be TRBD1 or TRBD2 (6 bases each). Germline V lookup: CDR1 SGHVS, CDR2 FNYEAQ. The CDR3 length is 15 residues. V was shortened by 7 bases and J by 1 base, with 16 bases between the two germline ends. The CDR3 loop is CASTAIGGTQETQYF. The CDR3, as DNA: TGTGCCAGCACCGCGATAGGGGGGACCCAAGAGACCCAGTACTTC. The whole variable domain, remainder taken from reference TRBV7-6 and TRBJ2-5, is GAGVSQSPRYKVTKRGQDVALRCDPISGHVSLYWYRQALGQGPEFLTYFNYEAQQDKSGLPNDRFSAERPEGSISTLTIQRTEQRDSAMYRCASTAIGGTQETQYFGPGTRLLVL.

V and J are TRBV4-2 and TRBJ1-1; tentatively, D is TRBD1 (6 bases). Germline V gene data show CDR1 as LGHNA and CDR2 as YNFKEQ. This CDR3 comprises 16 residues. V lost 0 bases to trimming and J lost 1 base, with 12 bases between them. CDR3: CASSQDLRTENTEAFF. As DNA, the CDR3 is TGTGCCAGCAGCCAAGATCTTCGGACAGAGAACACTGAAGCTTTCTTT.

V gene TRBV6-4 combines with J gene TRBJ2-2; D is unresolved. Germline V gene sequence: CDR1 MRHNA, CDR2 SNTAGT. V lost 2 bases and J 0 bases, leaving 4 bases between the germline ends. This CDR3 spans 14 amino acids. CDR3 in DNA: TGTGCCAGCAGTGACGACACGAACACCGGGGAGCTGTTTTTT. Translation: CASSDDTNTGELFF.

The V and J genes are TRBV20-1 and TRBJ1-5; D not certain. CDR3 length equals 13 residues. V was pared by 3 bases and J by 4 bases, with 10 bases between. Germline CDR1 DFQATT, CDR2 SNEGSKA (reference sequence). CDR3 DNA: TGCAGTGCTAGTTCCCCCCCAAATCAGCCCCAGCATTTT. Translation: CSASSPPNQPQHF.

This chain links TRBV6-5 with TRBJ2-2; no firm D call. The V end was cut by 6 bases, the J end by 6 bases, with 8 bases between. The CDR3 loop spans 12 amino acids. Germline V gene sequence: CDR1 MNHEY, CDR2 SVGAGI. This chain's CDR3 is CASSHPAGELFF. The CDR3 nucleotides read TGTGCCAGCAGCCACCCCGCCGGGGAGCTGTTTTTT.

This chain links TRBV6-2 or TRBV6-3 with TRBJ2-7; 12 nucleotides agree with TRBD2. V trimming: 3 bases; J trimming: 2 bases; junction bases outside the gene matches: 8. Germline values: CDR1 MNHEY, CDR2 SVGEGT. The CDR3 loop spans 17 amino acids. The CDR3 is CASSYPRTSGTTYEQYF. CDR3 DNA: TGTGCCAGCAGTTATCCTCGGACTAGCGGGACTACCTACGAGCAGTACTTC.

The genes are TRBV19 and TRBJ1-2; TRBD1 agrees at 7 bases. The V and J ends lost 4 bases and 4 bases, in that order; junction bases with no gene match: 6. The CDR3 is 14 amino acids. Germline loops: CDR1 LNHDA, CDR2 SQIVND (reference sequence). The CDR3 loop is CASSTRDRVYGYTF. In DNA form, the CDR3 reads TGTGCCAGTAGTACCCGGGACAGAGTCTATGGCTACACCTTC.